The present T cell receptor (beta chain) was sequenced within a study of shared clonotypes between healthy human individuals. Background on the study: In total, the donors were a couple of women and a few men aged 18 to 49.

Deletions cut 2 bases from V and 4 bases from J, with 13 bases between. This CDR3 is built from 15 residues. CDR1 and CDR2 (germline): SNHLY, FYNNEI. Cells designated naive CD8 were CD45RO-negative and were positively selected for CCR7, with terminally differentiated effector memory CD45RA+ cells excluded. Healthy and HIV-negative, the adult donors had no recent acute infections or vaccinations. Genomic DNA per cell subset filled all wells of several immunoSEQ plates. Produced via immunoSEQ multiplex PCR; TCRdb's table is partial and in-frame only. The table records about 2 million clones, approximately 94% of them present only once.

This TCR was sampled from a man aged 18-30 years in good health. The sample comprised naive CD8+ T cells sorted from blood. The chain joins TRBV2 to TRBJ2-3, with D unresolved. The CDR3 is CASSESLHPADTQYF. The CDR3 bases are TGTGCCAGCAGTGAATCCCTCCATCCAGCAGATACGCAGTATTTT.